The next 14 T cell receptor beta chains were all read from a single sample in a study of cytomegalovirus exposure and HLA in healthy donors. The study ran its PCR with 60 Vbeta and 13 Jbeta primers. Clones were sequenced by immunoSEQ multiplex PCR, and TCRdb holds only the in-frame ones, with some missing. The sample gives 200,000 or so clones, about 76% of which show up once; roughly 0.4% is in the top ten. Sequencing was performed on PBMCs. The receptors here all came from a male donor in good health and CMV-seropositive.

The chain combines TRBV28 with TRBJ1-1; 8 bases fit TRBD1. J was trimmed by 7 bases and V by 5 bases; bases with no gene match: 9. Per the germline V gene, CDR1 is MDHEN and CDR2 is SYDVKM. CDR3 size: 14 residues. As DNA, the CDR3 is TGTGCCAGCAGTCGGCAGGACAGGGAGGGTGAAGCTTTCTTT. Its protein product is CASSRQDREGEAFF. The variable domain in full, with the rest retrieved from reference TRBV28 and TRBJ1-1, is DVKVTQSSRYLVKRTGEKVFLECVQDMDHENMFWYRQDPGLGLRLIYFSYDVKMKEKGDIPEGYSVSREKKERFSLILESASTNQTSMYLCASSRQDREGEAFFGQGTRLTVV.

This clone was seen once. The chain carries TRBV29-1 and TRBJ2-7; possibly TRBD2 for D (6 bases). Germline CDR1 is SQVTM and CDR2 is ANQGSEA. CDR3 length equals 13 residues. Trimming took off 6 bases at V and 0 bases at J, with 12 bases between the two ends. Here the CDR3 reads CSVSTRGSYEQYF. In DNA form, the CDR3 reads TGCAGCGTATCAACGCGGGGCTCCTACGAGCAGTACTTC.

This CDR3 reads CASSTRQGLNTEAFF. Written as DNA, the CDR3 is TGTGCCAGCAGCACAAGACAGGGGTTGAACACTGAAGCTTTCTTT. The chain combines TRBV7-9 with TRBJ1-1; 8 bases line up with TRBD1. The CDR3 runs 15 residues. The V gene's germline CDR1 is SEHNR and CDR2 FQNEAQ (reference sequence). V gave up 5 bases and J gave up 0 bases; unmatched junction bases: 5.

The V and J genes are TRBV27 and TRBJ2-1; 8 nucleotides match TRBD2. Germline CDR1 is MNHEY and CDR2 is SMNVEV (reference sequence). This CDR3 comprises 13 residues. The V and J ends lost 6 bases and 4 bases, in that order; junction bases with no gene match: 2. The CDR3 region has the DNA TGTGCCAGCAGCGCGGGAGGATACAATGAGCAGTTCTTC. Its protein is CASSAGGYNEQFF.

The rearrangement links TRBV10-3 to TRBJ2-3, with D possibly TRBD1 on 5 matching bases. CDR1 is ENHRY, CDR2 SYGVKD, per germline. The V and J ends lost 0 bases and 3 bases respectively, with 7 bases between them. The CDR3 has 14 residues. The CDR3 loop reads CAISESDKTDTQYF. Written as DNA, the CDR3 is TGTGCCATCAGTGAGTCGGACAAAACAGATACGCAGTATTTT.

This chain joins TRBV7-2 and TRBJ1-2; D is uncertain. The germline V gene has CDR1 SGHTA and CDR2 FQGNSA. Trimming removed 5 bases at V and 2 bases at J, with 18 bases between. The CDR3 contains 16 residues. CDR3 in amino acids: CASSQVQGSGNYGYTF. The CDR3 nucleotides are TGTGCCAGCAGCCAAGTCCAAGGTTCGGGGAACTATGGCTACACCTTC. Together with reference TRBV7-2 and TRBJ1-2, the CDR3 gives the full variable domain: GAGVSQSPSNKVTEKGKDVELRCDPISGHTALYWYRQSLGQGLEFLIYFQGNSAPDKSGLPSDRFSAERTGGSVSTLTIQRTQQEDSAVYLCASSQVQGSGNYGYTFGSGTRLTVV.

The CDR3 sequence: CASSLNGREQYF. The CDR3 bases are TGTGCCAGCAGCTTAAACGGCAGGGAGCAGTACTTC. The chain couples TRBV7-3 to TRBJ2-7; D is unresolved. Germline-derived CDR1 and CDR2 are SGHTA and FQGTGA. V lost 1 base, J lost 7 bases, and 8 bases lay in between. The CDR3 extends over 12 amino acids.

In this sample, this clone turned up a few times. The CDR3, as DNA: TGTGCCAGCAGCCCTACATTCCGGGACAGGTTAACGGAAAATTCACCCCTCCACTTT. This sequence encodes CASSPTFRDRLTENSPLHF. The J gene is TRBJ1-6, the V gene TRBV5-4; TRBD1 matches at 8 bases. Germline loops: CDR1 SGHNT, CDR2 YYREEE (reference sequence). V gave up 4 bases and J gave up 7 bases; unmatched junction bases: 19. CDR3 length: 19 residues.

This clone was counted a few times. The rearrangement links TRBV5-1 to TRBJ1-1; D remains unclear. Germline V gene data show CDR1 as SGHRS and CDR2 as YFSETQ. Trimming took off 0 bases at V and 0 bases at J, with 6 bases between the two ends. The CDR3 totals 14 residues. CDR3: CASSLDGMNTEAFF. The CDR3 nucleotides are TGCGCCAGCAGCTTGGACGGGATGAACACTGAAGCTTTCTTT.

V and J are TRBV2 and TRBJ1-6, with D maybe TRBD1 (6 bases). There are 17 residues in the CDR3. Deletions cut 0 bases from V and 7 bases from J, with 16 bases between. Germline V CDR1 and CDR2: SNHLY, FYNNEI. The CDR3, as DNA: TGTGCCAGCAGTGAAGCGGACCCTTTGGGGGCAAATTCACCCCTCCACTTT. This codes for CASSEADPLGANSPLHF. The full variable domain, rest sourced from reference TRBV2 and TRBJ1-6, is EPEVTQTPSHQVTQMGQEVILRCVPISNHLYFYWYRQILGQKVEFLVSFYNNEISEKSEIFDDQFSVERPDGSNFTLKIRSTKLEDSAMYFCASSEADPLGANSPLHFGNGTRLTVT.

This chain joins TRBV9 and TRBJ1-2; D perhaps matches TRBD1 (6 bases). The CDR3 length is 13 residues. Germline V gene sequence: CDR1 SGDLS, CDR2 YYNGEE. Deletions cut 4 bases from V and 4 bases from J, with 11 bases between. In DNA form, the CDR3 reads TGTGCCAGCAGCTCCTCAGGGGTCTATGGCTACACCTTC. Protein product: CASSSSGVYGYTF.

The gene calls are TRBV6-5 and TRBJ1-2; 7 bases match TRBD1. Trimming took 8 bases from V and 5 from J; bases not matched to a gene: 14. The CDR3 has 15 residues. Germline V gives CDR1 MNHEY, CDR2 SVGAGI. The CDR3, as DNA: TGTGCCAGCCGGGATATGGGACAGCCCGCTTATGGCTACACCTTC. This sequence encodes CASRDMGQPAYGYTF.

The V and J genes are TRBV2 and TRBJ2-2; TRBD2 matches 13 bases. The V gene's germline CDR1 is SNHLY and CDR2 FYNNEI. With 4 bases clipped from V and 7 bases from J, the junction kept 3 bases outside the gene matches. The CDR3 runs to 15 residues. In nucleotides, the CDR3 is TGTGCCAGCAGTGGGACTAGCGGGGGTTTCGGGGAGCTGTTTTTT. Translation: CASSGTSGGFGELFF.

V usage is TRBV5-1 and J usage is TRBJ2-1; 8 bases line up with TRBD2. Germline V CDR1 and CDR2: SGHRS, YFSETQ. Trimming cost V 0 bases and J 3 bases; bases outside gene matches: 2. The CDR3 loop spans 15 amino acids. This chain's CDR3 is CASSLVAGNYNEQFF. CDR3 sequence (DNA): TGCGCCAGCAGCTTGGTAGCGGGAAACTACAATGAGCAGTTCTTC.